The T cell receptor (beta chain) described here comes from a study of shared clonotypes between healthy human individuals. Points from the study as a whole: Only blood samples were collected, and tissue repertoires likely differ.

The V segment lost 4 bases and the J segment 1 base; nucleotides outside the gene matches: 4. Per the germline V gene, CDR1 is SGHRS and CDR2 is YFSETQ. The CDR3 runs 15 residues. Splitting of each subset's genomic DNA was done evenly across several immunoSEQ plates. Replicate PCRs run on unsorted PBMC used about 0.3 ug DNA, which was around 30,000 T cell genomes. Ten immunoSEQ deep assay plates held the unsorted PBMC DNA. TCRdb's table, derived via immunoSEQ multiplex PCR, lists solely in-frame clones and lacks some. The repertoire holds roughly 500,000 clones, with about four fifths as singletons. With regard to this clone: As yet, its antigen is unknown. The same CDR3 also results from other DNA sequences found in this sample.

The source material was PBMCs. V and J are TRBV5-1 and TRBJ1-1; 10 nucleotides align to TRBD1. This TCR was sampled from a woman aged 40 to 55 in good health. Some clones in this sample may be carry-over from other donors' samples. CDR3 amino acids: CASSPRTGGNTEAFF. In DNA form, the CDR3 reads TGCGCCAGCAGCCCCCGGACAGGGGGGAACACTGAAGCTTTCTTT.